Listed here is a single TCR beta chain. CDR1 SGHRS and CDR2 YFSETQ come from the germline V gene. The CDR3 contains 17 residues. V shed 4 bases and J 4 bases; nucleotides not matched to a gene: 8. This sample stems from a study of T-cell reconstitution after alpha-beta-depleted transplantation in children. The authors prepared the TCRbeta library with unique molecular identifiers. TCRdb re-called the PCR reads through MiXCR, storing one row per CDR3 protein. The table includes 40,000 to 55,000 distinct CDR3 sequences, nearly 9.5% detected once. The sequence derives from a male patient aged 2 to 9 who had a stem cell transplant for chronic granulomatous disease, so the T cells may come from the graft donor. The chain uses TRBV5-1 and TRBJ2-1; TRBD2 matches at 13 bases. The specimen comprised PBMCs, mostly from graft donor cells, sampled 60 days after TCRalphabeta/CD19-depleted stem cell transplant. The CDR3 here is CASSTTSGGAGYNEQFF. The CDR3 bases are TGCGCCAGCAGCACTACTAGCGGGGGGGCCGGTTACAATGAGCAGTTCTTC.